Shown below are 23 T cell receptor beta chains from a single sample sequenced in a study of low-dose radiotherapy and immunotherapy resistance in tumors. Gene-specific TRAV and TRBV primers were used for first-strand cDNA, covering alpha and beta chains. It was with a constant-region primer and a V-primer adapter that TCRs were amplified over roughly 18 PCR cycles. One entry per CDR3 protein, called by TCRdb with MiXCR from the reads. The sample shows 95,000 to 100,000 distinct CDR3 sequences, 20% to 25% of them seen only once. The time point is: after trial treatment. Treatment reported: LDRT plus nivolumab, ipilimumab, low-dose cyclophosphamide and aspirin (RACIN trial). Sequencing was performed on PBMCs, taken after low-dose radiotherapy plus immunotherapy. Every receptor here comes from a male donor with prostate cancer.

This clonotype was found many times. The chain uses TRBV20-1 and TRBJ2-2, with D perhaps TRBD2 (7 bases). CDR1 and CDR2 (germline): DFQATT, SNEGSKA (reference sequence). The CDR3 contains 15 residues. Trimming cost V 0 bases and J 4 bases, with 12 bases left between them. Here the CDR3 DNA reads TGCAGTGCTAGAGATGCAGGGGAGGGCACCGGGGAGCTGTTTTTT. Protein product: CSARDAGEGTGELFF.

The sample holds many counts of this clonotype. The chain couples TRBV27 to TRBJ1-2; no definite D call. V lost 8 bases and J lost 4, with 17 bases in between. This CDR3 comprises 14 residues. Germline values: CDR1 MNHEY, CDR2 SMNVEV (reference sequence). CDR3 residues: CASSDQGKGYGYTF. CDR3 sequence (DNA): TGTGCCAGCTCAGACCAAGGGAAGGGCTATGGCTACACCTTC.

Many counts were recorded for this clonotype. The chain combines TRBV20-1 with TRBJ1-1; D uncertain. From germline, CDR1 is DFQATT and CDR2 SNEGSKA (reference sequence). CDR3 length: 13 amino acids. The germline V and J ends were trimmed by 0 bases and 5 bases, with 10 bases remaining between them. The CDR3 DNA sequence: TGCAGTGCTAGAGATTTAGGCTTGACTGAAGCTTTCTTT. It translates to CSARDLGLTEAFF.

Many counts were recorded for this clonotype. V and J are TRBV2 and TRBJ1-6; TRBD1 might be the D (6 bases). CDR1 and CDR2 from the germline V gene are SNHLY and FYNNEI. The CDR3 consists of 15 residues. Trimming removed 6 bases at V and 10 bases at J, with 19 bases between. Written as DNA, the CDR3 is TGTGCCAGCAGACCGACGGGGGGCGCGCACTCACCCCTCCACTTT. Encoded protein: CASRPTGGAHSPLHF.

This clonotype was seen ten or more times. The DNA of the CDR3 is TGCAGTGCTAGACCACCTGACAACTCCTACGAGCAGTACTTC. Amino acids: CSARPPDNSYEQYF. The rearrangement links TRBV20-1 to TRBJ2-7; D not certain. CDR1 DFQATT and CDR2 SNEGSKA come from the germline V gene (reference sequence). The CDR3 contains 14 residues. Trimming took 2 bases from V and 0 from J, leaving 11 bases between them.

This clonotype was recorded many times. The chain has TRBV5-6 and TRBJ2-2, with TRBD1 as a possible D gene (5 bases). This CDR3 has 13 residues. Germline-derived CDR1 and CDR2 are SGHDT and YYEEEE. Between the trimmed V and J ends, which lost 2 bases and 3 bases, there was a span of 5 bases. DNA for the CDR3: TGTGCCAGCAGCTTAGGGGACACCGGGGAGCTGTTTTTT. Residues: CASSLGDTGELFF. Complete variable domain (other parts from reference TRBV5-6 and TRBJ2-2): DAGVTQSPTHLIKTRGQQVTLRCSPKSGHDTVSWYQQALGQGPQFIFQYYEEEERQRGNFPDRFSGHQFPNYSSELNVNALLLGDSALYLCASSLGDTGELFFGEGSRLTVL.

This clonotype was counted many times. This sequence joins TRBV19 and TRBJ1-5; no clear D. CDR1 LNHDA and CDR2 SQIVND come from the germline V gene (reference sequence). The CDR3 contains 16 residues. V lost 0 bases to trimming and J lost 7 bases, with 16 bases between them. As DNA, the CDR3 is TGTGCCAGTAGTATAGACTCGCGGGTACGGGGACAGCCCCAGCATTTT. This gives the protein CASSIDSRVRGQPQHF.

This clonotype was observed at least ten times. V usage is TRBV3-1 and J usage is TRBJ1-2; 10 positions agree with TRBD1. Looked up from germline, CDR1 is LGHDT and CDR2 is YNNKEL (reference sequence). Unmatched junction bases numbered 16, after V lost 7 bases and J lost 8 bases. CDR3 size: 16 residues. The CDR3 bases are TGTGCCAGCACCGAAGCAGGGACAGGGGATTCTTTCGGCTACACCTTC. Translated: CASTEAGTGDSFGYTF.

This clonotype occurred many times. This chain joins TRBV29-1 and TRBJ1-3; D unresolved. V lost 6 bases, J lost 3 bases, and 9 bases lay in between. The CDR3 covers 12 residues. CDR1 is SQVTM, CDR2 ANQGSEA, per germline. The CDR3: CSVSDGGNTIYF. Here the CDR3 DNA reads TGCAGCGTCTCCGACGGTGGAAACACCATATATTTT.

The chain joins TRBV7-2 to TRBJ2-5; 9 bases map to TRBD2. V was clipped by 0 bases and J by 5 bases; unmatched bases: 16. The CDR3 runs to 19 residues. The V gene's germline CDR1 is SGHTA and CDR2 FQGNSA. CDR3 residues: CASSLAISGGGMGQETQYF. Here the CDR3 DNA reads TGTGCCAGCAGCTTAGCGATTAGCGGGGGCGGGATGGGGCAGGAGACCCAGTACTTC.

This clonotype was picked up one time. A far larger clone is just one base off, so this is likely a read error. The chain recombines TRBV7-2 with TRBJ2-1; TRBD1 matches at 9 bases. The DNA matches TRBJ1-2 better at its end, which makes the J call doubtful. Germline V gives CDR1 SGHTA, CDR2 FQGNSA. CDR3 length: 15 amino acids. CDR3 sequence: CTSSPTTGGIGGYTF. The CDR3 coding sequence is TGTACCAGCAGCCCAACGACAGGGGGGATCGGGGGCTACACCTTC.

V is TRBV11-2 and J is TRBJ2-7; TRBD2 aligns across 8 bases. Germline V lookup: CDR1 SGHAT, CDR2 FQNNGV. V lost 0 bases and J lost 6; bases outside the gene matches: 7. CDR3 length: 15 residues. The CDR3 bases are TGTGCCAGCAGCTTAGAAGGACTAGCTAGTCTCGAGCAGTACTTC. Amino acid sequence: CASSLEGLASLEQYF.

Written as DNA, the CDR3 is TGTGCCAGCAGCCAAGTAGGGGGCGGCGAAGAGACCCAGTACTTC. This sequence encodes CASSQVGGGEETQYF. This chain uses TRBV4-2 with TRBJ2-5, with 7 bases identical to TRBD1. Germline assignment: CDR1 LGHNA and CDR2 YNFKEQ. The CDR3 has 15 amino acids. The J segment lost 3 bases and the V segment lost 1 base, leaving 5 bases of the junction unmatched.

This clonotype was counted many times. The V call is TRBV5-1, the J call TRBJ2-3; 10 bases match TRBD1. With 4 bases clipped from V and 4 bases from J, the junction kept 9 bases outside the gene matches. CDR1 and CDR2 from the germline V gene are SGHRS and YFSETQ. The CDR3 loop spans 16 amino acids. The CDR3: CASSGTGALGADTQYF. Here the CDR3 DNA reads TGCGCCAGCAGCGGGACAGGGGCTCTTGGCGCAGATACGCAGTATTTT.

This clonotype was recorded many times. V usage is TRBV18 and J usage is TRBJ1-5; D unclear. The ends were cut back, 3 bases at V and 4 bases at J, with 7 bases in the middle. Germline V CDR1 and CDR2: KGHSH, LQKENI. The CDR3 contains 13 residues. The CDR3 is CASSPDGNQPQHF. In DNA form, the CDR3 reads TGTGCCAGCTCACCGGATGGAAATCAGCCCCAGCATTTT.

The genes are TRBV18 and TRBJ2-2, with D hard to call. Deletions cut 2 bases from V and 0 bases from J, with 13 bases between. Germline V gene data show CDR1 as KGHSH and CDR2 as LQKENI. CDR3 length: 17 residues. The CDR3 sequence: CASSPSLDGANTGELFF. CDR3 sequence (DNA): TGTGCCAGCTCACCATCACTCGACGGAGCGAACACCGGGGAGCTGTTTTTT.

This clonotype was seen at least ten times. The CDR3 here is CASSLGQGGAPPLHF. The CDR3 bases are TGTGCCAGCAGCTTAGGGCAGGGTGGCGCTCCACCCCTCCACTTT. The chain recombines TRBV7-6 with TRBJ1-6, with D perhaps TRBD1 (5 bases). V was trimmed by 1 base and J by 11 bases, leaving 15 bases between them. Germline lookup yields CDR1 SGHVS and CDR2 FNYEAQ. This CDR3 contains 15 residues.

Comment on this clonotype: One base away lies a much larger clone, so this may be a sequencing read error. The V and J genes are TRBV6-1 and TRBJ2-7, with 10 bases fitting TRBD2. The length of the CDR3 is 16 residues. CDR1 is MNHNS, CDR2 SASEGT, per germline. The V and J ends lost 6 bases and 0 bases, in that order; junction bases with no gene match: 8. CDR3 sequence: CASRTSSGGGSYEQYF. The DNA for the CDR3 is TGTGCCAGCAGAACCTCGAGCGGGGGGGGCTCCTACGAGCAGTACTTC.

Turning to this clonotype: This likely traces to a read error, being one base from a far larger clone. The V and J genes are TRBV30 and TRBJ2-5; 9 bases map to TRBD1. Per the germline V gene, CDR1 is GTSNPN and CDR2 is SVGIG (reference sequence). V lost 2 bases, J lost 11 bases, and 18 bases stayed unmatched. CDR3 length: 16 amino acids. In DNA form, the CDR3 reads TGTGCCTGGAGTCGCCCACCCGGACAGGGGACCGATGAGCAGTACTTC. Translated: CAWSRPPGQGTDEQYF.

This clonotype was counted ten times or more. CDR3 protein: CSAREGGYNQPQHF. CDR3 DNA: TGCAGTGCTAGAGAAGGGGGTTACAATCAGCCCCAGCATTTT. The chain employs TRBV20-1 and TRBJ1-5, with TRBD1 as a possible D gene (6 bases). CDR1 and CDR2 (germline): DFQATT, SNEGSKA (reference sequence). V dropped 0 bases and J dropped 3 bases, with 9 bases sitting between them. This CDR3 comprises 14 residues.

This clonotype was found many times. The chain links TRBV18 to TRBJ1-1; the D gene is possibly TRBD1 (5 bases). Germline V gives CDR1 KGHSH, CDR2 LQKENI. V lost 2 bases, J lost 1 base, and 5 bases lay in between. The CDR3 covers 13 residues. CDR3 sequence: CASSPGGNTEAFF. CDR3 coding DNA: TGTGCCAGCTCACCAGGGGGGAACACTGAAGCTTTCTTT.

This clonotype was counted at least ten times. The chain joins TRBV27 to TRBJ2-2; D uncertain. The CDR3 extends over 12 amino acids. The V end was cut by 5 bases, the J end by 3 bases, with 4 bases between. Germline V gene lookup returns CDR1 MNHEY and CDR2 SMNVEV (reference sequence). Here the CDR3 DNA reads TGTGCCAGCAGTCTTTACACCGGGGAGCTGTTTTTT. Residues: CASSLYTGELFF.

This clonotype was counted many times. The rearrangement links TRBV7-2 to TRBJ1-2; 7 nucleotides align to TRBD1. With V trimmed by 0 bases and J by 0 bases, 4 bases remained unmatched. Germline CDR1 reads SGHTA; CDR2 reads FQGNSA. The CDR3 loop spans 16 amino acids. In DNA form, the CDR3 reads TGTGCCAGCAGCTTAGCCACGACAGGGACTAACTATGGCTACACCTTC. It translates to CASSLATTGTNYGYTF.